The 19 T cell receptor beta chains below were found in one sample sequenced in a study of blood T cell repertoires in COVID-19. Sequencing used immunoSEQ multiplex PCR; TCRdb keeps in-frame clones, though not all of them. The table lists 50,000 to 60,000 clones, 88% of them singletons. Sequenced: peripheral blood. These receptors all come from a man in his sixties with active COVID-19.

J is TRBJ1-6 and V is TRBV18, with D hard to call. Germline values: CDR1 KGHSH, CDR2 LQKENI. This CDR3 has 13 amino acids. Trimming left V 3 bases short and J 7 bases short, with 7 bases between. In nucleotides, the CDR3 is TGTGCCAGCTCACCGATGGAGAATTCACCCCTCCACTTT. Translation gives CASSPMENSPLHF.

The chain carries TRBV5-1 and TRBJ1-4; 7 bases are shared with TRBD1. Germline V gene lookup returns CDR1 SGHRS and CDR2 YFSETQ. The V and J ends lost 2 bases and 7 bases, in that order; junction bases with no gene match: 5. This CDR3 contains 14 residues. The CDR3: CASSFGTAGEKLFF. DNA for the CDR3: TGCGCCAGCAGCTTTGGGACAGCCGGTGAAAAACTGTTTTTT.

The V gene is TRBV7-9, the J gene TRBJ2-7; no definite D call. The CDR3 spans 12 residues. Trimming took 5 bases from V and 0 from J, leaving 5 bases between them. Germline CDR1 SEHNR, CDR2 FQNEAQ (reference sequence). CDR3 in amino acids: CASSAISYEQYF. The CDR3 DNA sequence: TGTGCCAGCAGCGCGATCTCCTACGAGCAGTACTTC.

The chain joins TRBV27 to TRBJ1-6; unclear D gene. V dropped 1 base and J dropped 11 bases, with 21 bases sitting between them. Germline V gives CDR1 MNHEY, CDR2 SMNVEV (reference sequence). The CDR3 contains 17 residues. The CDR3 region has the DNA TGTGCCAGCAGTTTATTTTGGTCAAGATCTAGGAAAGCACCCCTCCACTTT. It codes for CASSLFWSRSRKAPLHF.

The rearrangement links TRBV5-6 to TRBJ2-1; 8 bases fit TRBD1. The CDR3 spans 14 residues. CDR1 is SGHDT and CDR2 is YYEEEE in the germline V gene. V shed 4 bases, J shed 7 bases, and the junction held 7 bases outside the gene matches. The chain's CDR3 is CASSPGTGQNEQFF. The CDR3 bases are TGTGCCAGCAGCCCTGGGACAGGTCAAAATGAGCAGTTCTTC.

The rearrangement joins TRBV7-9 to TRBJ1-2; D is unresolved. The V end lost 6 bases, the J end lost 0 bases, and 20 bases lay between the germline ends. The length of the CDR3 is 17 residues. Germline values: CDR1 SEHNR, CDR2 FQNEAQ (reference sequence). The CDR3 nucleotides are TGTGCCAGCAGGCCGATTTTCAGTATCGGGGCTAACTATGGCTACACCTTC. The encoded protein is CASRPIFSIGANYGYTF.

The chain carries TRBV5-1 and TRBJ1-5, with 7 bases fitting TRBD1. The J segment lost 6 bases and the V segment lost 0 bases, leaving 6 bases of the junction unmatched. Germline assignment: CDR1 SGHRS and CDR2 YFSETQ. This CDR3 has 15 amino acids. The CDR3 protein is CASSLGGTEGQPQHF. CDR3 DNA: TGCGCCAGCAGCTTGGGGGGGACAGAGGGTCAGCCCCAGCATTTT.

V gene TRBV7-6 combines with J gene TRBJ2-7, with a weak D call TRBD2 (6 bases). V lost 4 bases to trimming and J lost 0 bases, with 16 bases between them. The CDR3 has 16 amino acids. Germline CDR1 reads SGHVS; CDR2 reads FNYEAQ. The CDR3 is CASSSGPGLYSYEQYF. As DNA, the CDR3 is TGTGCCAGCAGCTCAGGGCCGGGACTCTACTCCTACGAGCAGTACTTC.

The rearrangement uses TRBV7-9 and TRBJ2-3, with TRBD2 matching 12 bases. From germline, CDR1 is SEHNR and CDR2 FQNEAQ (reference sequence). Unmatched junction bases numbered 4, after V lost 7 bases and J lost 2 bases. This CDR3 comprises 15 residues. The CDR3 loop reads CASTGLAGYTDTQYF. DNA for the CDR3: TGTGCCAGCACCGGACTAGCGGGATACACAGATACGCAGTATTTT.

The gene calls are TRBV5-6 and TRBJ1-3, with 7 bases matching TRBD1. The CDR3 loop spans 13 amino acids. Germline CDR1 SGHDT, CDR2 YYEEEE. The V segment lost 5 bases and the J segment 6 bases; nucleotides outside the gene matches: 5. The CDR3 DNA sequence: TGTGCCAGCAGATACGGGACAGAAAACACCATATATTTT. It is translated as CASRYGTENTIYF. The full variable domain, completed using reference TRBV5-6 and TRBJ1-3, is DAGVTQSPTHLIKTRGQQVTLRCSPKSGHDTVSWYQQALGQGPQFIFQYYEEEERQRGNFPDRFSGHQFPNYSSELNVNALLLGDSALYLCASRYGTENTIYFGEGSWLTVV.

The chain uses TRBV27 and TRBJ1-5, with D possibly TRBD1 on 5 matching bases. Looked up from germline, CDR1 is MNHEY and CDR2 is SMNVEV (reference sequence). The CDR3 extends over 16 amino acids. The V end lost 3 bases, the J end lost 2 bases, and 14 bases lay between the germline ends. The CDR3 coding sequence is TGTGCCAGCAGTTTGGGGGGTAGCATGGGCAATCAGCCCCAGCATTTT. This codes for CASSLGGSMGNQPQHF.

The gene calls are TRBV11-3 and TRBJ2-5; tentative D call: TRBD2 (5 bases). The V end lost 1 base, the J end lost 4 bases, and 13 bases lay between the germline ends. The CDR3 is 15 residues long. Germline V CDR1 and CDR2: SGHNT, YENEEA. The CDR3 region has the DNA TGTGCCAGCAGCTTAGGTCGGACTGGCCGAGAGACCCAGTACTTC. Its translation: CASSLGRTGRETQYF.

The V call is TRBV3-1 (or the pseudogene TRBV3-2), the J call TRBJ2-1; 12 positions match TRBD2. V lost 1 base and J lost 3; bases outside the gene matches: 10. This CDR3 comprises 19 residues. Germline CDR1 and CDR2: LGHDT and YNNKEL (reference sequence). For the CDR3, the DNA is TGTGCCAGCAGCCAAGCTCTTCAAGGACTAGCGGGACTCTACAATGAGCAGTTCTTC. Translation: CASSQALQGLAGLYNEQFF.

CDR3 amino acids: CASSLPSLREQFF. CDR3 nucleotide sequence: TGTGCCAGCAGCTTACCTAGTTTAAGGGAGCAGTTCTTC. The chain links TRBV7-8 to TRBJ2-1; D is uncertain. CDR3 length equals 13 residues. The V end was cut by 2 bases, the J end by 10 bases, with 12 bases between. Germline CDR1 SGHVS, CDR2 FQNEAQ.

This clone showed up just a few times. The chain combines TRBV2 with TRBJ1-5; the D is unclear. V lost 4 bases, J lost 4 bases, and 11 bases lay in between. The CDR3 has 14 residues. Germline V gene lookup returns CDR1 SNHLY and CDR2 FYNNEI. CDR3 bases: TGTGCCAGCAGTGTGAAAATGACTAATCAGCCCCAGCATTTT. Encoded protein: CASSVKMTNQPQHF.

This clone was seen a handful of times. This sequence joins TRBV2 and TRBJ1-3; D is unresolved. This CDR3 comprises 11 residues. Germline V lookup: CDR1 SNHLY, CDR2 FYNNEI. Trimming took off 4 bases at V and 9 bases at J, with 7 bases between the two ends. In DNA, the CDR3 is TGTGCCAGCAGTGCCCACACCACCATATATTTT. Translating it yields CASSAHTTIYF.

The chain carries TRBV9 and TRBJ2-1, with 9 positions matching TRBD2. CDR1 is SGDLS and CDR2 is YYNGEE in the germline V gene. V lost 0 bases to trimming and J lost 6 bases; unmatched junction nucleotides: 4. This CDR3 is built from 15 residues. The CDR3 DNA reads as TGTGCCAGCAGCGTAGTAGCGGGAGCGGGCAATGAGCAGTTCTTC. Its translation is CASSVVAGAGNEQFF. Full variable domain (outside the CDR3, taken from reference TRBV9 and TRBJ2-1): DSGVTQTPKHLITATGQRVTLRCSPRSGDLSVYWYQQSLDQGLQFLIQYYNGEERAKGNILERFSAQQFPDLHSELNLSSLELGDSALYFCASSVVAGAGNEQFFGPGTRLTVL.

J is TRBJ2-5 and V is TRBV6-5, with 11 bases lining up with TRBD2. The CDR3 has 13 amino acids. Germline-derived CDR1 and CDR2 are MNHEY and SVGAGI. Unmatched junction bases numbered 2, after V lost 8 bases and J lost 3 bases. The chain's CDR3 is CASGGLAEETQYF. CDR3 sequence (DNA): TGTGCCAGCGGGGGACTAGCGGAAGAGACCCAGTACTTC.

This clone was recorded once. This rearrangement joins TRBV15 to TRBJ2-3; 9 bases map to TRBD1. The ends lost 0 bases at V and 5 bases at J; junction bases unmatched: 6. The CDR3 contains 16 residues. Germline lookup yields CDR1 LNHNV and CDR2 YYDKDF (reference sequence). CDR3 sequence reads: CATSRDWGQGQDTQYF. The CDR3 nucleotides read TGTGCCACCAGCAGAGATTGGGGACAGGGTCAAGATACGCAGTATTTT.